The text below deals with one T cell receptor (beta chain). What it recognizes is unknown. The CDR3 length is 15 residues. Per the germline V gene, CDR1 is SNHLY and CDR2 is FYNNEI. V lost 2 bases to trimming and J lost 1 base, with 11 bases between them. The data belong to a study of cytomegalovirus exposure and HLA in healthy donors. Whole-study context: Around 85 million unique TCR sequences came from HLA-typed donors in an early release.

Broader study findings: Near-uniform donor sequencing depth was presumed by presence/absence analyses. One cluster of highly shared sequence variants probably arose as a sequencing artifact. In vitro work confirmed that three CMV-associated chains recognize CMV antigens.

Primers included in the PCR were 60 Vbeta and 13 Jbeta primers. The protocol was immunoSEQ multiplex PCR, while the TCRdb copy is restricted to in-frame clones and leaves out a portion. The sample records some 100,000 clones, over 55% being singletons. The rearrangement uses TRBV2 and TRBJ1-1, with unresolved D. The source material was PBMCs. This clonotype originated in a woman aged 18-29 years in good health and CMV-seropositive. CDR3 coding DNA: TGTGCCAGCAGTGAATCGGGAGGAGGGAACACTGAAGCTTTCTTT. This translates into CASSESGGGNTEAFF.